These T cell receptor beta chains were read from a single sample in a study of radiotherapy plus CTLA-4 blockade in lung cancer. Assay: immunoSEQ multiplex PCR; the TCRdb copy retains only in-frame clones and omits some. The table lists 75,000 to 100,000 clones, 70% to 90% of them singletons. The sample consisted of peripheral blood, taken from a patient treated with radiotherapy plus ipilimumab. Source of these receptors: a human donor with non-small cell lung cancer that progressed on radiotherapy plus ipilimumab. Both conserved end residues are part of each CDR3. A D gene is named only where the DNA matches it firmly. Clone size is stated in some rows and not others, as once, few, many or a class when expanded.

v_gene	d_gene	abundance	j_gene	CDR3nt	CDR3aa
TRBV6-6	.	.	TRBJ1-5	TGTGCCAGCAGTTACGCGGCAAACAGCAATCAGCCCCAGCATTTT	CASSYAANSNQPQHF
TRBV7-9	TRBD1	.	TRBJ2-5	TGTGCCAGCAGCTTAGCGACAGGGCAATGGACCCAGTACTTC	CASSLATGQWTQYF
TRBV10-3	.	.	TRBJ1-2	TGTGCCATCAGTGAAGCATCGGGCTACACCTTC	CAISEASGYTF
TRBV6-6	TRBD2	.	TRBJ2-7	TGTGCCAGCATAGAGCGGGAGTCTCAAAGTAACTACGAGCAGTACTTC	CASIERESQSNYEQYF
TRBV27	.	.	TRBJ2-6	TGTGCCAGCTCATGGGGGTCTGGGGCCAACGTCCTGACTTTC	CASSWGSGANVLTF
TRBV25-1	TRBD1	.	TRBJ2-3	TGTGCCAGCAGTGAAGCAGGGGGACAGGGGGGAGATACGCAGTATTTT	CASSEAGGQGGDTQYF
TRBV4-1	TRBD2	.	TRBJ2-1	TGCGCCAGCAGCCAACGGTTAAATCGGGAGGGTGAGCAGTTCTTC	CASSQRLNREGEQFF
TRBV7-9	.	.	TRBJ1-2	TGTGCCAGCAGCTTAGAACAGCTATATGGCTACACCTTC	CASSLEQLYGYTF
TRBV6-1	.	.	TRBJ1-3	TGTGCCAGCAGTGAATTCATAAACACCATATATTTT	CASSEFINTIYF
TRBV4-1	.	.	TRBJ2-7	TGCGCCAGCAGCCACTGGGGCCAATACTACGAGCAGTACTTC	CASSHWGQYYEQYF
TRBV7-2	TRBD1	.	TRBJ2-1	TGTGCCAGCAGCTTACCGGGACAGGGTGGCAATGAGCAGTTCTTC	CASSLPGQGGNEQFF
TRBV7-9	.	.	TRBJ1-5	TGTGCCAGCAGCTTCGGGGTCGACCAGCCCCAGCATTTT	CASSFGVDQPQHF
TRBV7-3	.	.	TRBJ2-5	TGTGCCAGCAGCTTAACTAGCGAAGAGACCCAGTACTTC	CASSLTSEETQYF
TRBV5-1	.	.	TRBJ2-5	TGCGCCAGCAGCTTGGGCGCAGGGTTTCCGAAAGAGACCCAGTACTTC	CASSLGAGFPKETQYF
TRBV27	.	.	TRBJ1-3	TGTGCCAGTTACTCTGGAAACACCATATATTTT	CASYSGNTIYF
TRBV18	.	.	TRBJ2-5	TGTGCCAGCTCACCCTTGAGAGTCCTAGAGACCCAGTACTTC	CASSPLRVLETQYF
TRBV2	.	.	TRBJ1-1	TGTGCCAGCAGCCGGACAGACAACACTGAAGCTTTCTTT	CASSRTDNTEAFF
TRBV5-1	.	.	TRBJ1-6	TGCGCCAGCAGCTTGGTTGGGGATTCACCCCTCCACTTT	CASSLVGDSPLHF
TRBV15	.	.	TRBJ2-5	TGTGTCACCAGCAGAGATCGAGAGACCCAGTACTTC	CVTSRDRETQYF
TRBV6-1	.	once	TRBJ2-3	TGTGCCAGCAGTGTCGGGGCTGCAGATACGCAGTATTTT	CASSVGAADTQYF
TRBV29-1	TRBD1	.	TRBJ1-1	TGCAGCGTTGAAGTACAGGGGATGAGCACTGAAGCTTTCTTT	CSVEVQGMSTEAFF
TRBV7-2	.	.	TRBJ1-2	TGTGCCAGCAGCCTAAGGTTTGGGACGACTAATCCCTATGGCTACACCTTC	CASSLRFGTTNPYGYTF
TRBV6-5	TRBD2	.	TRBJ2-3	TGTGCCAGCAGTTACGATGGCGGGAGAGAGACAGATACGCAGTATTTT	CASSYDGGRETDTQYF
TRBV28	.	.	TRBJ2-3	TGTGCCAGCAGTTTAGGGCGGGAAGGTGGGCGAGGGACGCAGTATTTT	CASSLGREGGRGTQYF
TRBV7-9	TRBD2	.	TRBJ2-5	TGTGCCAGCAGCTCAGTAGCGGGAGTGGTTCAAGAGACCCAGTACTTC	CASSSVAGVVQETQYF
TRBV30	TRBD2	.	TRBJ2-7	TGTGCCTGGAGTGTCGGGGGGTACGAGCAGTACTTC	CAWSVGGYEQYF
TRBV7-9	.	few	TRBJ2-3	TGTGCCAGCGGACCAGGACTCAGCACAGATACGCAGTATTTT	CASGPGLSTDTQYF
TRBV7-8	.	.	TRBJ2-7	TGTGCCAGCAGTCCGCGCGGGACGTCTAGCTCCTACGAGCAGTACTTC	CASSPRGTSSSYEQYF
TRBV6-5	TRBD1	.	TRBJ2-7	TGTGCCAGCAGTTACACGGGACAGACCTACGAGCAGTACTTC	CASSYTGQTYEQYF
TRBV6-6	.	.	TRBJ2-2	TGTGCCAGCAGTTACTTGGTCGGGGAGCTGTTTTTT	CASSYLVGELFF
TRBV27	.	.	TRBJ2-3	TGTGCCAGCAGTCCGCCGCGGGGCGCGGGGTCCACAGATACGCAGTATTTT	CASSPPRGAGSTDTQYF
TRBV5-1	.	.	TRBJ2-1	TGCGCCAGCAGCTTGGCCGGGGGGCCCAACAATGAGCAGTTCTTC	CASSLAGGPNNEQFF
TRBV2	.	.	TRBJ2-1	TGTGCCAGCAGTGACACCCGAGGTAATGAGCAGTTCTTC	CASSDTRGNEQFF
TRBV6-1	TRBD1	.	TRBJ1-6	TGTGCCAGCAGTGTTGTTACAGGGGGCTTTTATAATTCACCCCTCCACTTT	CASSVVTGGFYNSPLHF
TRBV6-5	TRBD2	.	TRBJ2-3	TGTGCCAGCACAATGGGCGGGGGGTTCACAGATACGCAGTATTTT	CASTMGGGFTDTQYF
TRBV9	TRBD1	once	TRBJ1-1	TGTGCCAGCAGCGCGTCCGGGACAGGGGTCACTGAAGCTTTCTTT	CASSASGTGVTEAFF
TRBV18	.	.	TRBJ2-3	TGTGCCAGCTCACCCCTACTAGCTACAGATACGCAGTATTTT	CASSPLLATDTQYF
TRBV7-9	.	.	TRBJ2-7	TGTGCCAGCAGCTTGTTCTACGAGCAGTACTTC	CASSLFYEQYF
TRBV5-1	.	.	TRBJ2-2	TGCGCCAGCAGCTCATGGCCATTAAAGAACACCGGGGAGCTGTTTTTT	CASSSWPLKNTGELFF
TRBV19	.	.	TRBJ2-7	TGTGCCAGTAGTCCCGGGACAAACTACTACGAGCAGTACTTC	CASSPGTNYYEQYF
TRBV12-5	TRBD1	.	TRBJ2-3	TGTGCTAGTGGGGACAGGGGGGTAGATACGCAGTATTTT	CASGDRGVDTQYF